This TCR beta chain originates from a study of chronic HIV infection and antiretroviral therapy. The CDR3 is made up of 15 amino acids. CDR1 is KGHDR, CDR2 SFDVKD, per germline. V was clipped by 4 bases and J by 4 bases; unmatched bases: 8. From the 5' RACE reads, TCRdb called clonotypes with MiXCR, one entry per CDR3 protein. Here the sample spans 40,000 to 50,000 distinct CDR3 sequences, roughly 19% being singletons. The chain recombines TRBV24-1 with TRBJ1-1; 7 nucleotides line up with TRBD1. The TCR comes from an adult who had HIV and had not received antiretroviral therapy, or was an uninfected healthy control (not recorded which). Sequencing was carried out using peripheral blood. The CDR3 coding sequence is TGTGCCACCAGTGACCGAACAGGGGATAGCACTGAAGCTTTCTTT. Its translation: CATSDRTGDSTEAFF.